This T cell receptor beta chain was recorded in a study of beta chain features in type 1 diabetes. The V gene end was trimmed by 4 bases and the J gene end by 5 bases; junction bases not matched to a gene: 10. Germline CDR1 MDHEN, CDR2 SYDVKM. The CDR3 sequence is 15 residues long. Study-level findings and limits: In every one of the four CD4+ subsets, TCRB CDR3s were moderately but significantly shorter in Type 1 diabetes patients.

The sample holds a few counts of this clone. Its specificity is unknown. Reverse transcription of all isolated RNA meant that expressed TCRB transcripts were sequenced. Clones were read by immunoSEQ multiplex PCR, and TCRdb kept only the in-frame ones, dropping some. The sample records approximately 250,000 clones, about a tenth being singletons. The material sequenced was naive CD4+ T cells from blood. The TCR sequence derives from a man between 25 and 39 years old with type 1 diabetes. The chain joins TRBV28 to TRBJ2-5; 7 bases map to TRBD1. The CDR3 DNA follows: TGTGCCAGCAGTTCGCCGGGACAGAAGTTGGAGACCCAGTACTTC. Its protein is CASSSPGQKLETQYF.